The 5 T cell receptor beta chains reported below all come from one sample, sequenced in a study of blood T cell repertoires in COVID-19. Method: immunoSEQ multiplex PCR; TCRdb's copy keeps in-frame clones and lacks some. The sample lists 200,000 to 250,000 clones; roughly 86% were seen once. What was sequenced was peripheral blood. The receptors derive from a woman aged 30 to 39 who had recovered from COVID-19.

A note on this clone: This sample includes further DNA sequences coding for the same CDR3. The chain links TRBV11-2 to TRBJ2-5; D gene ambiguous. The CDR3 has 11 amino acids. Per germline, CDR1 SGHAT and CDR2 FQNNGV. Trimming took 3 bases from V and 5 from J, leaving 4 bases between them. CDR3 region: CASSFRETQYF. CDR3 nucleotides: TGTGCCAGCAGCTTCAGGGAGACCCAGTACTTC.

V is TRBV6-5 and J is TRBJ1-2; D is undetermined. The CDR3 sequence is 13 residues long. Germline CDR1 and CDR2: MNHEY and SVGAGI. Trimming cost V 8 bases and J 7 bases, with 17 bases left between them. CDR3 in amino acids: CASSSPYWSGYTF. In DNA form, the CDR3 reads TGTGCCAGCTCCTCCCCATATTGGAGTGGCTACACCTTC.

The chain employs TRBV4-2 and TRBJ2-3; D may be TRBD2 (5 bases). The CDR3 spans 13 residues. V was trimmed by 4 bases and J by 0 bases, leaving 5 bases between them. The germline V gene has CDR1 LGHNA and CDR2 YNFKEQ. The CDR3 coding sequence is TGTGCCAGCAGCCCTAGCAGCACAGATACGCAGTATTTT. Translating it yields CASSPSSTDTQYF.

For the CDR3, the DNA is TGCAGCGTTGAAGAAGGGAAGCAGGGGATGACCTTC. Translating it yields CSVEEGKQGMTF. The chain combines TRBV29-1 with TRBJ1-2, with D perhaps matching TRBD1 (6 bases). CDR1 is SQVTM, CDR2 ANQGSEA, per germline. The germline V and J ends were trimmed by 0 bases and 14 bases, with 16 bases remaining between them. This CDR3 spans 12 amino acids.

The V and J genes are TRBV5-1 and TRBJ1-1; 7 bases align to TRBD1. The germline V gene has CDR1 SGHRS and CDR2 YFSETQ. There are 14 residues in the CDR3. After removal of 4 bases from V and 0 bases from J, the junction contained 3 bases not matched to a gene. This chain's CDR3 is CASSPGTVNTEAFF. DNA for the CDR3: TGCGCCAGCAGCCCCGGGACAGTGAACACTGAAGCTTTCTTT.